The source of this T cell receptor (beta chain) is a study of blood T cell repertoires in COVID-19. Study details: The samples span acute and convalescent COVID-19 from the United States, Italy and Spain. T cells, B-cell-depleted T cells, or PBMCs provided the cDNA or gDNA that served as material.

This clone occurred once. The CDR3 totals 12 residues. V was shortened by 1 base and J by 4 bases, with 5 bases between the two germline ends. Germline lookup yields CDR1 SGHNT and CDR2 YYREEE (reference sequence). Authors' methods: By means of reference gene primer amplification, nucleated cell counts were estimated. Using immunoSEQ multiplex PCR, the repertoire was profiled, and TCRdb retains in-frame clones only, with some absent. V, J and clone size derive from that table, while D and trimming were established from the DNA sequence. The sample has about 36,000 clones; approximately 69% are singletons. Patients in Seattle were enrolled during active infection, then followed longitudinally.

This sequence was found in a man between 65 and 85 years old with COVID-19, enrolled during active disease. The sequencing sample was made of peripheral blood. The chain links TRBV5-4 to TRBJ1-2; no clear D. CDR3 nucleotide sequence: TGTGCCAGCAGCTTGAACAGCTATGGCTACACCTTC. Translation gives CASSLNSYGYTF.